This T cell receptor beta chain was profiled in a study of T cells in Graves' hyperthyroidism and ophthalmopathy. Study overall: Before treatment of any kind, peripheral blood was taken at initial diagnosis.

The junction had 9 bases not matched to a gene; V was cut back by 4 bases and J by 11 bases. The germline CDR1 and CDR2 sequences are SGHVS and FQNEAQ. CDR3 length equals 13 residues. Points from the study as a whole: Most expanded thyroid clonotypes above 0.001 also appeared in blood. A 13 V-J model separated ophthalmopathy from stable hyperthyroidism.

This clonotype has a count of ten or more. Its cognate antigen is unknown. It was RNA transcripts that yielded the amplified TCR beta CDR3 regions. TCR CDR3 regions were first amplified by RT-PCR with HTBI primers. TCRdb analysed the multiplex PCR reads with MiXCR anew, one entry per CDR3 protein. The table includes approximately 610,000 distinct CDR3 sequences, about 15% detected once. Enrolled ophthalmopathy patients presented with a Clinical Activity Score of at least 3, a NOSPECS grade of at least 4, and disease duration under 3 months. The chain has TRBV7-8 and TRBJ1-1; 8 nucleotides match TRBD1. The clonotype was recovered from a woman aged 40 to 49 with Graves' ophthalmopathy. The sequenced material came from blood. CDR3 DNA: TGTGCCAGCAGCTCGCAGGGGGCGGGGGAGGCTTTCTTT. The encoded protein is CASSSQGAGEAFF.